Each of the 17 T cell receptor beta chains below was sequenced from the same sample in a study of technical replicates of blood from a handful of donors. The table came from immunoSEQ multiplex PCR; TCRdb's copy has only in-frame clones and leaves some out. The sample has under 80,000 clones, just under 90% seen once. The sample taken for sequencing was PBMCs. These receptors were obtained from a human donor in good health. Some clones in this sample may be carry-over from other donors' samples.

The chain carries TRBV2 and TRBJ2-3, with D possibly TRBD1 on 6 matching bases. V shed 6 bases and J shed 7 bases, with 11 bases lying between them. CDR3 length: 12 residues. The germline gives CDR1 SNHLY, CDR2 FYNNEI. The CDR3 nucleotides are TGTGCCAGCAGGGGGGACATGAATACGCAGTATTTT. Amino acid sequence: CASRGDMNTQYF.

This chain links TRBV18 with TRBJ2-5, with 9 bases identical to TRBD1. The CDR3 covers 14 residues. Per germline, CDR1 KGHSH and CDR2 LQKENI. The V gene end was trimmed by 5 bases and the J gene end by 5 bases; junction bases not matched to a gene: 6. The CDR3 DNA reads TGTGCCAGCTCAACTACAGGGGGCCTGGAGACCCAGTACTTC. Translated, it gives CASSTTGGLETQYF.

The V call is TRBV7-2, the J call TRBJ1-6, with unresolved D. The ends were cut back, 1 base at V and 2 bases at J, with 3 bases in the middle. Germline V gene sequence: CDR1 SGHTA, CDR2 FQGNSA. CDR3 length equals 14 residues. CDR3: CASSLDTYNSPLHF. For the CDR3, the DNA is TGTGCCAGCAGCTTAGATACCTATAATTCACCCCTCCACTTT.

The CDR3 is CASRTPSGGAFEFF. CDR3 DNA sequence: TGTGCCAGCAGAACGCCTAGCGGGGGGGCATTTGAGTTCTTC. The V and J genes are TRBV6-5 and TRBJ2-1; 12 bases are a match to TRBD2. CDR3 length: 14 residues. CDR1 and CDR2 from the germline V gene are MNHEY and SVGAGI. V lost 6 bases and J lost 14; bases outside the gene matches: 11.

This clone was seen only once. The chain links TRBV6-1 to TRBJ2-2; TRBD1 is a possible D gene (6 bases). Germline V CDR1 and CDR2: MNHNS, SASEGT. V was pared by 8 bases and J by 9 bases, with 10 bases between. The CDR3 is made up of 11 amino acids. In nucleotides, the CDR3 is TGTGCCAGCGAGGACAGTAGGGAGCTGTTTTTT. The encoded protein is CASEDSRELFF.

This chain connects TRBV11-3 to TRBJ2-1; 8 bases are a match to TRBD2. CDR3 length equals 17 residues. V dropped 3 bases and J dropped 1; count of bases not matched to a gene: 8. Per germline, CDR1 SGHNT and CDR2 YENEEA. CDR3 nucleotides: TGTGCCAGCAGCTTGGGCGGGGGGTCTCCTTCCTACAATGAGCAGTTCTTC. This translates into CASSLGGGSPSYNEQFF.

DNA for the CDR3: TGTGCCAGCAGCAAGAGACATAGCGGGGGGGCCGACACCGGGGAGCTGTTTTTT. This gives the protein CASSKRHSGGADTGELFF. The V gene is TRBV7-2, the J gene TRBJ2-2; TRBD2 matches 11 bases. J was trimmed by 3 bases and V by 5 bases; bases with no gene match: 11. This CDR3 spans 18 amino acids. Germline lookup yields CDR1 SGHTA and CDR2 FQGNSA. Variable domain in full (rest from reference TRBV7-2 and TRBJ2-2): GAGVSQSPSNKVTEKGKDVELRCDPISGHTALYWYRQSLGQGLEFLIYFQGNSAPDKSGLPSDRFSAERTGGSVSTLTIQRTQQEDSAVYLCASSKRHSGGADTGELFFGEGSRLTVL.

The V and J genes are TRBV19 and TRBJ1-6; D gene uncertain. Trimming left V 3 bases short and J 4 bases short, with 4 bases between. This CDR3 region has 13 residues. In germline, CDR1 is LNHDA, CDR2 SQIVND (reference sequence). As DNA, the CDR3 is TGTGCCAGTAGTATGAGGTATAATTCACCCCTCCACTTT. It codes for CASSMRYNSPLHF.

The CDR3 DNA reads as TGTGCCAGCTCGCAAGGACAGGGAGGCACTGAAGCTTTCTTT. This sequence encodes CASSQGQGGTEAFF. The chain joins TRBV18 to TRBJ1-1; 8 bases are shared with TRBD1. Per the germline V gene, CDR1 is KGHSH and CDR2 is LQKENI. Trimming removed 6 bases from V and 4 bases from J; junction bases left unmatched: 7. CDR3 length: 14 amino acids. Variable domain in full (rest from reference TRBV18 and TRBJ1-1): NAGVMQNPRHLVRRRGQEARLRCSPMKGHSHVYWYRQLPEEGLKFMVYLQKENIIDESGMPKERFSAEFPKEGPSILRIQQVVRGDSAAYFCASSQGQGGTEAFFGQGTRLTVV.

The rearrangement links TRBV2 to TRBJ1-1, with D uncertain. CDR3 length: 13 amino acids. Looked up from germline, CDR1 is SNHLY and CDR2 is FYNNEI. The V end lost 5 bases, the J end lost 1 base, and 8 bases lay between the germline ends. The CDR3 is CASSTTANTEAFF. The CDR3, as DNA: TGTGCCAGCAGTACCACAGCGAACACTGAAGCTTTCTTT.

The rearrangement joins TRBV9 to TRBJ2-3; TRBD2 aligns across 11 bases. Germline V gene lookup returns CDR1 SGDLS and CDR2 YYNGEE. Germline trimming cut 0 bases from V and 7 bases from J; bases unmatched to any gene: 4. The CDR3 contains 15 residues. The CDR3 DNA reads TGTGCCAGCAGCGTAGTGGCTAGCGGGGGGAATACGCAGTATTTT. Translation: CASSVVASGGNTQYF. Drawing the rest from reference TRBV9 and TRBJ2-3, the complete variable domain is DSGVTQTPKHLITATGQRVTLRCSPRSGDLSVYWYQQSLDQGLQFLIQYYNGEERAKGNILERFSAQQFPDLHSELNLSSLELGDSALYFCASSVVASGGNTQYFGPGTRLTVL.

This clone was seen only once. The chain links TRBV30 to TRBJ2-7; D gene unclear. The CDR3 length is 14 residues. The ends were cut back, 5 bases at V and 2 bases at J, with 16 bases in the middle. In germline, CDR1 is GTSNPN, CDR2 SVGIG (reference sequence). This chain's CDR3 is CAWGPDLGPYEQYF. CDR3 coding DNA: TGTGCCTGGGGTCCAGACTTAGGCCCCTACGAGCAGTACTTC. Complete variable domain (other parts from reference TRBV30 and TRBJ2-7): SQTIHQWPATLVQPVGSPLSLECTVEGTSNPNLYWYRQAAGRGLQLLFYSVGIGQISSEVPQNLSASRPQDRQFILSSKKLLLSDSGFYLCAWGPDLGPYEQYFGPGTRLTVT.

This chain links TRBV28 with TRBJ2-1, with TRBD2 matching 13 bases. Germline CDR1 MDHEN, CDR2 SYDVKM. V was clipped by 1 base and J by 0 bases; unmatched bases: 15. This CDR3 is 22 amino acids long. CDR3 sequence (DNA): TGTGCCAGCAGTTTATCTTTCCATATCGGGACTAGCGGGGAGAGCTCCTACAATGAGCAGTTCTTC. Protein: CASSLSFHIGTSGESSYNEQFF.

The chain recombines TRBV7-9 with TRBJ2-7; the D gene is possibly TRBD1 (6 bases). V was shortened by 5 bases and J by 6 bases, with 11 bases between the two germline ends. From germline, CDR1 is SEHNR and CDR2 FQNEAQ (reference sequence). The CDR3 totals 12 residues. This CDR3 reads CASSPMDSEQYF. DNA of the CDR3: TGTGCCAGCAGCCCAATGGACAGCGAGCAGTACTTC.

This clone was counted a single time. The CDR3 DNA follows: TGTGCCAGCAGTTATAACAGCTACTCCTACGAGCAGTACTTC. This gives the protein CASSYNSYSYEQYF. The chain combines TRBV6-5 with TRBJ2-7; D is unclear. This CDR3 region has 14 residues. Between the trimmed V and J ends, which lost 3 bases and 0 bases, there was a span of 9 bases. CDR1 and CDR2 from the germline V gene are MNHEY and SVGAGI.

The rearrangement links TRBV4-2 to TRBJ1-5; 9 nucleotides line up with TRBD1. The CDR3 is 15 residues long. V was pared by 1 base and J by 7 bases, with 5 bases of the junction left unmatched. Germline lookup yields CDR1 LGHNA and CDR2 YNFKEQ. The CDR3 sequence: CASSQGGQGAQPQHF. The DNA of the CDR3 is TGTGCCAGCAGCCAAGGGGGACAGGGCGCCCAGCCCCAGCATTTT.

This clone was recorded only once. This chain links TRBV29-1 with TRBJ2-3; 8 bases fit TRBD1. Germline trimming cut 4 bases from V and 2 bases from J; bases unmatched to any gene: 2. The germline CDR1 and CDR2 sequences are SQVTM and ANQGSEA. The CDR3 sequence is 13 residues long. The CDR3 spells CSVGQGTTDTQYF. In nucleotides, the CDR3 is TGCAGCGTTGGACAGGGGACCACAGATACGCAGTATTTT.